This TCR beta chain was documented in a study of CD8 T cells in ankylosing spondylitis (TCRdb year 2017). Study-level background: The study set out to find disease-linked TCR variants by profiling T cell receptor beta repertoires in ankylosing spondylitis patients and healthy donors. The whole study cohort included some 100 healthy donors and roughly 24 ankylosing spondylitis patients. Peripheral blood was sampled, and synovial fluid was also collected from ankylosing spondylitis patients.

Points on this clonotype: Its antigen is not yet known. The record has no base qualities; no much larger clone is one base away.

Trimming leaves V shorter by 4 bases and J shorter by 3 bases, with the junction holding 13 bases beyond the gene matches. CDR1 and CDR2 are read off the germline V gene as SGHRS and YFSETQ. The CDR3 spans 16 residues, from the cysteine through the phenylalanine. The CDR3 DNA has 48 bases and is translated from base 1. The data were produced on an Illumina HiSeq 2500. TCR beta libraries were prepared by quantitative 5'-RACE with molecular barcodes. As for the authors' bioinformatics: A new computational method based on a probabilistic model of VDJ rearrangement was used to identify disease-linked TCR variants. Using fastp trimming at Q25 and MiXCR clonotype assembly, TCRdb reanalyzed the public sequencing data and kept in-frame beta chains. Duplicate CDR3 protein sequences are folded into a single record with the most common DNA and genes. It is TCRdb's table, rather than the study itself, that gives the V and J calls and clone size. In all, the sample holds over 95,000 distinct CDR3 sequences, and about 8.5% of those were seen once. Around 10% of the sample comes from the top ten.

The study at large found these results: Some motif variants had previously been reported in the synovial fluid and blood of reactive arthritis patients, which suggests shared mechanisms of disease initiation. A TCR beta motif of several highly homologous amino acid variants appeared characteristic of blood from ankylosing spondylitis patients. According to the report, matched synovial fluid samples from ankylosing spondylitis patients were significantly enriched for the disease-linked clones. The disease-linked clones had a CD8+ phenotype and were found at relatively low frequencies in peripheral blood.

The rearranged segments are TRBV5-1 and TRBJ2-7; TRBD1 matches 7 bases in the middle. The clonotype was recovered from a male donor with ankylosing spondylitis or in good health (not recorded which). The sequenced sample was blood, either unsorted or a sorted T cell fraction (not recorded which). The DNA reads TGCGCCAGCAGCCCCCAAATGAGGGACAGAGACTACGAGCAGTACTTC. It translates to CASSPQMRDRDYEQYF.